This passage covers 21 T cell receptor beta chains from one sample sequenced in a study of T cell repertoires in cytomegalovirus infection. One entry per CDR3 protein results from TCRdb running MiXCR on the reads. Of around 530,000 distinct CDR3 sequences in the sample, around 27% are singletons; the top ten hold about 13%. Sequencing input: PBMCs. Receptors were obtained from a human donor in good health (CMV status not recorded). Some clones in this sample may be carry-over from other donors' samples.

The chain carries TRBV10-3 and TRBJ2-7; 7 nucleotides match TRBD2. CDR3 size: 16 residues. V was clipped by 2 bases and J by 4 bases; unmatched bases: 11. From germline, CDR1 is ENHRY and CDR2 SYGVKD. CDR3 in DNA: TGTGCCATCAGTGAGGATAAAGGCGGGAGTCTTTACGAGCAGTACTTC. It specifies CAISEDKGGSLYEQYF.

The CDR3 loop is CASSPTGGEAEAFF. The CDR3 DNA reads TGTGCCAGCTCACCCACAGGGGGCGAGGCTGAAGCTTTCTTT. The chain combines TRBV18 with TRBJ1-1; 9 bases agree with TRBD1. V shed 3 bases, J shed 6 bases, and the junction held 5 bases outside the gene matches. The germline V gene encodes CDR1 KGHSH and CDR2 LQKENI. The CDR3 extends over 14 amino acids.

The chain links TRBV19 to TRBJ2-1, with D perhaps assigned TRBD1 or TRBD2 (7 bases each). Looked up from germline, CDR1 is LNHDA and CDR2 is SQIVND (reference sequence). The V and J ends lost 1 base and 6 bases respectively, with 13 bases between them. This CDR3 is built from 15 residues. The CDR3 sequence is CASSIGGGTVNEQFF. The CDR3 DNA follows: TGTGCCAGTAGTATAGGGGGGGGGACAGTCAATGAGCAGTTCTTC.

This clonotype was detected a few times. The chain carries TRBV20-1 and TRBJ2-1; D is perhaps TRBD1 or TRBD2 (6 bases each). CDR3 size: 18 residues. V gave up 0 bases and J gave up 3 bases, with 21 bases separating them. Germline lookup yields CDR1 DFQATT and CDR2 SNEGSKA (reference sequence). The CDR3 DNA follows: TGCAGTGCTAGAGAGGGTCAGTGGGGGGCTGGGAACTACAATGAGCAGTTCTTC. Amino acids: CSAREGQWGAGNYNEQFF.

This clonotype has a count of ten or more. The chain uses TRBV7-2 and TRBJ2-7; D possibly uses TRBD1 or TRBD2 (7 bases each). The CDR3 extends over 16 amino acids. Germline values: CDR1 SGHTA, CDR2 FQGNSA. The ends were cut back, 1 base at V and 2 bases at J, with 15 bases in the middle. CDR3 sequence reads: CASSLVGGTEAYEQYF. Written as DNA, the CDR3 is TGTGCCAGCAGCTTAGTGGGAGGGACAGAAGCCTACGAGCAGTACTTC.

There are a few counts of this clonotype. V gene TRBV4-1 combines with J gene TRBJ2-7, with a weak D call TRBD1 (6 bases). The CDR3 length is 16 residues. CDR1 and CDR2 from the germline V gene are MGHRA and YSYEKL. Trimming removed 3 bases at V and 1 base at J, with 16 bases between. For the CDR3, the DNA is TGCGCCAGCAGCCACCCCCGGGATCAGGGGTCCTACGAGCAGTACTTC. This sequence encodes CASSHPRDQGSYEQYF.

The chain joins TRBV15 to TRBJ2-3; TRBD2 matches 7 bases. CDR1 and CDR2 from the germline V gene are LNHNV and YYDKDF (reference sequence). CDR3 length equals 17 residues. J lost 2 bases, V lost 2 bases, and 10 bases had no gene match. CDR3 amino acids: CATSRYGRVGLTDTQYF. Here the CDR3 DNA reads TGTGCCACCAGCAGATATGGGAGGGTAGGGCTCACAGATACGCAGTATTTT.

This clonotype was counted ten times or more. The genes are TRBV7-2 and TRBJ2-1, with 14 bases lining up with TRBD2. Germline V gene lookup returns CDR1 SGHTA and CDR2 FQGNSA. V was pared by 1 base and J by 16 bases, with 9 bases of the junction left unmatched. There are 15 residues in the CDR3. CDR3 coding DNA: TGTGCCAGCAGCTTAGGTGGGGGACTAGCGGGAGATGGTTTCTTC. Amino acids: CASSLGGGLAGDGFF.

The table lists this clonotype with a few counts. The chain recombines TRBV7-3 with TRBJ2-1; TRBD2 matches at 7 bases. The CDR3 runs 15 residues. After removal of 5 bases from V and 0 bases from J, the junction contained 4 bases not matched to a gene. Looked up from germline, CDR1 is SGHTA and CDR2 is FQGTGA. The CDR3: CASSTSSGSYNEQFF. The CDR3 nucleotides read TGTGCCAGCAGCACTTCTAGCGGCTCCTACAATGAGCAGTTCTTC.

This chain connects TRBV28 to TRBJ1-1; D gene unclear. CDR1 is MDHEN and CDR2 is SYDVKM in the germline V gene. The CDR3 extends over 13 amino acids. The V and J ends lost 7 bases and 11 bases respectively, with 20 bases between them. The CDR3 reads CASTDEVRSAAFF. CDR3 nucleotides: TGTGCCAGCACCGACGAGGTCCGTTCGGCCGCTTTCTTT.

This chain uses TRBV6-2 or TRBV6-3 with TRBJ2-1, with 8 bases matching TRBD2. The V gene's germline CDR1 is MNHEY and CDR2 SVGEGT. Trimming removed 7 bases from V and 6 bases from J; junction bases left unmatched: 17. This CDR3 has 17 amino acids. The CDR3 DNA is TGTGCCAGCATGGAAATGCTCAGCGGGAGCAGACGCAATGAGCAGTTCTTC. Its protein product is CASMEMLSGSRRNEQFF.

V and J are TRBV6-6 and TRBJ2-3; 8 bases line up with TRBD2. The ends lost 0 bases at V and 4 bases at J; junction bases unmatched: 6. CDR1 is MNHNY and CDR2 is SVGAGI in the germline V gene (reference sequence). The CDR3 is 16 amino acids. CDR3 region: CASSYSKSGSADTQYF. CDR3 coding DNA: TGTGCCAGCAGTTACTCGAAAAGCGGGAGTGCAGATACGCAGTATTTT.

The chain has TRBV3-1 and TRBJ1-4; D not resolved. Germline-derived CDR1 and CDR2 are LGHDT and YNNKEL (reference sequence). V lost 5 bases and J 10 bases, leaving 14 bases between the germline ends. The CDR3 sequence is 13 residues long. The CDR3 is CASSTRGGGKLFF. The CDR3 nucleotides are TGTGCCAGCAGCACCCGCGGTGGTGGAAAACTGTTTTTT.

This clonotype appeared a few times. The chain employs TRBV20-1 and TRBJ2-2; D gene ambiguous. CDR3 length: 14 residues. Germline lookup yields CDR1 DFQATT and CDR2 SNEGSKA (reference sequence). Trimming removed 0 bases from V and 2 bases from J, with 7 bases in between. In DNA, the CDR3 is TGCAGTGCTAGAGATTATCTTAACACCGGGGAGCTGTTTTTT. Its protein is CSARDYLNTGELFF.

This clonotype occurred a few times. V is TRBV7-2 and J is TRBJ1-2, with TRBD1 as a possible D gene (6 bases). This CDR3 comprises 14 residues. Per germline, CDR1 SGHTA and CDR2 FQGNSA. Trimming pared 2 bases from V and 6 bases from J, leaving 13 bases between. Here the CDR3 reads CASSLRRGPDGYTF. CDR3 nucleotide sequence: TGTGCCAGCAGCTTACGGCGGGGGCCAGATGGCTACACCTTC.

The chain is built from TRBV10-3 and TRBJ2-7, with TRBD2 as a possible D gene (6 bases). This CDR3 has 16 residues. Germline assignment: CDR1 ENHRY and CDR2 SYGVKD. The V end lost 0 bases, the J end lost 9 bases, and 21 bases lay between the germline ends. CDR3 in amino acids: CAISESVGGIESWQYV. The CDR3 DNA reads as TGTGCCATCAGTGAGTCCGTTGGCGGGATCGAGAGTTGGCAGTACGTC.

The chain employs TRBV19 and TRBJ1-2; 9 bases map to TRBD1. The V gene end was trimmed by 5 bases and the J gene end by 2 bases; junction bases not matched to a gene: 6. The CDR3 runs to 15 residues. In germline, CDR1 is LNHDA, CDR2 SQIVND (reference sequence). This CDR3 is CASSAPGQGNYGYTF. DNA of the CDR3: TGTGCCAGTAGTGCCCCGGGACAGGGAAACTATGGCTACACCTTC.

The chain has TRBV19 and TRBJ1-5; D is perhaps TRBD1 (6 bases). The CDR3 length is 14 residues. Germline V CDR1 and CDR2: LNHDA, SQIVND (reference sequence). With 10 bases removed from V and 1 base from J, the gap between germline ends came to 14 bases. The chain's CDR3 is CATHPGQSNQPQHF. CDR3 DNA sequence: TGTGCCACCCACCCCGGACAGAGCAATCAGCCCCAGCATTTT.

This clonotype has only a few counts. The chain is built from TRBV10-3 and TRBJ2-1; D gene uncertain. The V end was cut by 6 bases, the J end by 0 bases, with 9 bases between. This CDR3 region has 14 residues. The germline V gene has CDR1 ENHRY and CDR2 SYGVKD. The DNA of the CDR3 is TGTGCCATCAGCGGGCAGGACTCCTACAATGAGCAGTTCTTC. Protein: CAISGQDSYNEQFF.

The chain joins TRBV6-8 to TRBJ2-7; a weak D match, TRBD2 (5 bases). V lost 0 bases to trimming and J lost 0 bases, with 6 bases between them. The CDR3 has 14 amino acids. From germline, CDR1 is MNHGY and CDR2 SAAAGT. The CDR3 region is CASSYSRDSYEQYV. DNA for the CDR3: TGTGCCAGCAGTTACTCGAGGGACTCCTACGAGCAGTACGTC.

In its sample, this clonotype was seen many times. The chain recombines TRBV7-7 with TRBJ2-7, with 8 bases identical to TRBD1. V trimming: 1 base; J trimming: 1 base; junction bases outside the gene matches: 3. This CDR3 region has 15 residues. Germline CDR1 reads SSHAT; CDR2 reads FNYEAQ (reference sequence). CDR3 bases: TGTGCCAGCAGCTTAGAGCAGGGGGCATCCTACGAGCAGTACTTC. Translated: CASSLEQGASYEQYF.